This T cell receptor (beta chain) derives from a study of OX40 agonist ivuxolimab in advanced cancers. Overall study findings and caveats: A proportion of nonresponders additionally exhibited low normalized T-cell clonal expansion.

Comment on this clone: The target antigen is unknown.

V was clipped by 0 bases and J by 7 bases, with 10 bases between them. CDR1 is SGDLS, CDR2 YYNGEE, per germline. CDR3 length equals 13 residues. Only in-frame clones appear in the TCRdb table, and some are missing; sequencing was by immunoSEQ multiplex PCR. This table holds about 79,000 clones, roughly four fifths found once. The chain couples TRBV9 to TRBJ1-1; D not resolved. Sample: CD4+ or CD8+ T cells sorted from blood, taken in a trial of the OX40 agonist ivuxolimab. This receptor was identified in an adult with an advanced solid tumor such as melanoma, head and neck, liver or kidney cancer. DNA of the CDR3: TGTGCCAGCAGCGTAGCTAGGGCGAGTGAAGCTTTCTTT. It codes for CASSVARASEAFF.